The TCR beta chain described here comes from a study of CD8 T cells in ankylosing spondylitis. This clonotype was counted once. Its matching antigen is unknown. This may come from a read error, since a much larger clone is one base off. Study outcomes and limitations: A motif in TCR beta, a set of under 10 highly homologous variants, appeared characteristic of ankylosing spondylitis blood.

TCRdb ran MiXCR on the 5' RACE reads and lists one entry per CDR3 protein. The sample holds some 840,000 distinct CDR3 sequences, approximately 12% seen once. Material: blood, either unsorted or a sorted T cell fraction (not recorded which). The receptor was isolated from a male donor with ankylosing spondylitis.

The CDR3 loop reads CASSYGTGDFGYTF. Here the CDR3 DNA reads TGTGCCAGCAGCTACGGGACAGGGGATTTTGGCTACACCTTC. This chain links TRBV7-9 with TRBJ1-2, with 10 bases identical to TRBD1. The germline gives CDR1 SEHNR, CDR2 FQNEAQ (reference sequence). Losses at the gene ends were 4 bases for V and 7 bases for J; bases not matched to a gene: 6. The CDR3 contains 14 residues.